The source of this T cell receptor (beta chain) is a study of beta chain features in type 1 diabetes. The entirety of the isolated RNA underwent reverse transcription, so expressed TCRB transcripts were sequenced. Clones were sequenced by immunoSEQ multiplex PCR, and TCRdb holds only the in-frame ones, with some missing. The sample yields approximately 44,000 clones, roughly 49% seen once. Per germline, CDR1 SGHRS and CDR2 YFSETQ. The CDR3 extends over 14 amino acids. The clonotype comes from a woman between 18 and 30 years old in good health. The chain is built from TRBV5-1 and TRBJ2-2, with TRBD1 identical over 9 bases. Material: Tregs from blood. CDR3 region: CATSGTGLSGELFF. As DNA, the CDR3 is TGCGCTACTTCCGGGACAGGGCTTAGCGGGGAGCTGTTTTTT.